This T cell receptor beta chain was sequenced for a study of T-cell reconstitution after alpha-beta-depleted transplantation in children. The CDR3 runs 15 residues. Germline values: CDR1 MDHEN, CDR2 SYDVKM. Trimming removed 7 bases at V and 0 bases at J, with 16 bases between. Molecular barcoding with unique molecular identifiers was used for the TCRbeta library. Via MiXCR, TCRdb re-called the PCR reads, giving one row per CDR3 protein. The sample has about 76,000 distinct CDR3 sequences; 14% are singletons. The receptor was isolated from a male patient aged 2-15 years who had a stem cell transplant for acute lymphoblastic leukemia, so the T cells may come from the graft donor. The starting material was PBMCs, mostly from graft donor cells, obtained 180 days after TCRalphabeta/CD19-depleted stem cell transplant. The chain is built from TRBV28 and TRBJ2-7; D possibly corresponds to TRBD2 (5 bases). CDR3 region: CASTPVHGGSYEQYF. The DNA for the CDR3 is TGTGCCAGCACTCCAGTCCACGGAGGCTCCTACGAGCAGTACTTC.